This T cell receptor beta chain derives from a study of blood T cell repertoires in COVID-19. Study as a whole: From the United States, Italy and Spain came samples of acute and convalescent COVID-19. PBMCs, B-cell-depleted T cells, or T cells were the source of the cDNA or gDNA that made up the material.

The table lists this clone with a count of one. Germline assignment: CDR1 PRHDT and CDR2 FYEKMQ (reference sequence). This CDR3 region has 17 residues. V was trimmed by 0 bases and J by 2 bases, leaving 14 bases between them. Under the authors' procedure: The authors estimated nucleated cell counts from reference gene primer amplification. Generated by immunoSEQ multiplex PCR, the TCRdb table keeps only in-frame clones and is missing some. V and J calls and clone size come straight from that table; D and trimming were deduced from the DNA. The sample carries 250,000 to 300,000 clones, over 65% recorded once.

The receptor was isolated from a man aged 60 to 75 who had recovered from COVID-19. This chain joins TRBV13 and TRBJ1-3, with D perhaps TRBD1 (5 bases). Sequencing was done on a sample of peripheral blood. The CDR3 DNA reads TGTGCCAGCAGCTTAGGCCGAAGCAGGGTTACTGGAAACACCATATATTTT. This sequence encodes CASSLGRSRVTGNTIYF.